Detailed here is one TCR beta chain. The antigen this receptor binds is unknown. No quality values exist for individual bases; no much larger clone is one base distant. CDR1 and CDR2 are drawn from the germline V gene: SGHTA, FQGNSA. Spanning cysteine to phenylalanine, the CDR3 consists of 16 amino acids. Just the 48-base CDR3 DNA is kept, in frame starting at base 1. V loses 5 bases at its end and J loses 3 bases; junction bases beyond the gene matches: 7. This entry belongs to a study of blood T cells in healthy people across ages (dated by TCRdb to between 2015 and 2016). Broadly, across the study: In model experiments, roughly one uniquely barcoded TCR beta cDNA molecule per two T cells was captured by template switching. Age-related changes in TCR beta repertoire diversity were measured in the study by deep sequencing normalized with unique cDNA molecular identifiers. For two donors (one aged 18 to 30 and one aged 80 or older), the study analyzed two additional independent replicas of 1 million unique cDNA reads from the same blood draw. To avoid experimental bias, donors of different ages were randomly spread across the sequencing lanes. Donors were grouped into four age groups: young (average 16 years), middle-aged (less than 40), aged (approximately 58) and long-lived (around 82).

To prepare the library, 5' RACE was applied. The data were produced on an Illumina HiSeq 2500. A second PCR of about 6 to 12 cycles was performed with a sample-barcoded 5' primer and a J-beta primer mix. A template-switch 5' adaptor carrying 12 random nucleotides introduced a unique molecular identifier onto each TCR beta cDNA molecule. At least 2.5 million CDR3-containing paired-end reads were obtained from each sample. All of the RNA was converted into first-strand cDNA using the Mint cDNA synthesis kit, with a TRBC-specific oligonucleotide serving as the primer. Following uracil-DNA glycosylase treatment, all cDNA underwent a first 18-cycle PCR with the universal primers M1SS and BC2_uni_R. The study's own analysis went as follows. For normalization, 1 million high-quality reads were randomly selected from each sample, with every read carrying a distinct molecular identifier. Instead of being binned into consensus sequences, reads that shared molecular identifiers were thrown out. MiTCR, run with a Q25 quality threshold and the strictest error-elimination algorithm, handled CDR3 identification, clonotype clustering and error correction. A nonparametric unseen species model with Euler transformation was used to estimate lower-bound total TCR beta diversity. The public reads were quality trimmed at Q25 with fastp and then assembled into clones with MiXCR by TCRdb, keeping productive beta chains. Entries are consolidated by CDR3 protein sequence, retaining the most common genes and DNA. TCRdb, not the original authors, processed these V and J calls. In this sample the table shows about 640,000 distinct CDR3 sequences, 45% to 65% of which occur a single time. Over 30% of the sample belongs to the ten largest clones.

The donors were a few dozen Caucasian individuals from Russia, aged roughly 6 to 100 years, who were systemically healthy. Each donor gave about 9.8 milliliters of peripheral blood, drawn into EDTA-treated Vacutainer tubes. Ficoll-Paque density-gradient centrifugation was used to isolate PBMCs, with at least 7 million per sample. Trizol reagent was used to extract total RNA from PBMCs, with at least 6 micrograms per sample. The percentages of naive CD45RAhigh/CD27high T cells were determined by flow cytometry on a PBMC aliquot from every donor. General findings and caveats noted by the study authors: Since profiling was done on bulk unsorted PBMCs, naive and antigen-experienced compartments could not be conclusively compared. Compared with the aged group, the long-lived group had more naive CD4+ T cells, fewer expanded clones and increased TCR diversity, a pattern suggesting age selection. Estimates of total diversity from one million sequenced T cells were regarded as lower bounds and underestimates. Observed TCR beta diversity correlated strongly with the percentage of naive T cells measured by flow cytometry. As age increased, observed TCR beta diversity per million T cells dropped in a roughly linear way, and a significant reduction was already evident by age 40. Because the CMV infection status of the donors was unknown, age-related changes in expanded clonotypes may potentially have been confounded.

This receptor was obtained from a man aged 60 to 75 in good health. This receptor chain uses TRBV7-2 and TRBJ2-2; the central 9 bases match TRBD2. Sequenced input: blood. In nucleotides, the sequence is TGTGCCAGCAGCCTCGATAGCGGGGGAGACACCGGGGAGCTGTTTTTT. It is translated as CASSLDSGGDTGELFF.